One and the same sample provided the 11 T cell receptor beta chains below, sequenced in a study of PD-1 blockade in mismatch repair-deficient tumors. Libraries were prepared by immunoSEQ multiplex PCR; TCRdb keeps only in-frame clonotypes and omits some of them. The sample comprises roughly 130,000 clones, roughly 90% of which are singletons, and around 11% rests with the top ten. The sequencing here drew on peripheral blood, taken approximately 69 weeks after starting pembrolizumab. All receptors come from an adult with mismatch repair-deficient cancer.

CDR3 in amino acids: CSVVGLGGSWNEQYF. CDR3 nucleotides: TGCAGCGTTGTAGGGCTGGGCGGGAGTTGGAACGAGCAGTACTTC. The rearrangement joins TRBV29-1 to TRBJ2-7; 7 bases agree with TRBD2. The CDR3 has 15 amino acids. Germline lookup yields CDR1 SQVTM and CDR2 ANQGSEA. Germline trimming cut 4 bases from V and 5 bases from J; bases unmatched to any gene: 14.

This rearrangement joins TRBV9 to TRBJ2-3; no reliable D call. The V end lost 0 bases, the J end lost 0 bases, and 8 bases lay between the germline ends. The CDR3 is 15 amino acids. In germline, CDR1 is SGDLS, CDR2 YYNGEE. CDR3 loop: CASSVGDPSTDTQYF. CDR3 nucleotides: TGTGCCAGCAGCGTAGGAGACCCGAGCACAGATACGCAGTATTTT.

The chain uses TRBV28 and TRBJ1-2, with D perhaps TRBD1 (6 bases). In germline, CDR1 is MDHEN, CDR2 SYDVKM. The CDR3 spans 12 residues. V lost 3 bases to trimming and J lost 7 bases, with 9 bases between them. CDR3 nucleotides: TGTGCCAGCAGTTTCGGACAGAGTGGCTACACCTTC. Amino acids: CASSFGQSGYTF.

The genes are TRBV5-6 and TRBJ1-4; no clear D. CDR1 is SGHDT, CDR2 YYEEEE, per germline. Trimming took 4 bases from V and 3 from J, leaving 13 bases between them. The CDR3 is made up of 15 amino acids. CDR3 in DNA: TGTGCCAGCAGCCCTCTGCGGGCCCCTAATGAAAAACTGTTTTTT. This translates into CASSPLRAPNEKLFF.

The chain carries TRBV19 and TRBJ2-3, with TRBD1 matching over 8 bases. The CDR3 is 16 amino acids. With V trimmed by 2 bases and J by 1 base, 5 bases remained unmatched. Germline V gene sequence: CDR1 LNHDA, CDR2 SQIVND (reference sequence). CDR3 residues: CASSISGTGRTDTQYF. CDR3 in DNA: TGTGCCAGTAGTATATCCGGGACAGGACGCACAGATACGCAGTATTTT.

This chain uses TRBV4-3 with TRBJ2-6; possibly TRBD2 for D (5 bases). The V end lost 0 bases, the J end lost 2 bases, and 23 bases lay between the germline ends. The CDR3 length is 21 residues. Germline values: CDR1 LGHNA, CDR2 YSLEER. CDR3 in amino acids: CASSQDSFRVAPDAGANVLTF. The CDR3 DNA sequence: TGCGCCAGCAGCCAAGATTCTTTTCGGGTAGCGCCTGACGCTGGGGCCAACGTCCTGACTTTC.

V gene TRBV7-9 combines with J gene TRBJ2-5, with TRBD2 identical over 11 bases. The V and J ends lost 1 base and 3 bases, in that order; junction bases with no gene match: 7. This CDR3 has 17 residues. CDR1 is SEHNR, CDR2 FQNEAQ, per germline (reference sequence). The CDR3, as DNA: TGTGCCAGCAGCTTAGACGGACTAGCGGGTGAAAAAGAGACCCAGTACTTC. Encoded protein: CASSLDGLAGEKETQYF.

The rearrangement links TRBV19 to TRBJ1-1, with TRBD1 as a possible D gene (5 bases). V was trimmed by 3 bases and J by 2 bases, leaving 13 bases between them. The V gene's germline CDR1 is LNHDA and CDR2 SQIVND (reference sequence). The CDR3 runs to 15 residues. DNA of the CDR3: TGTGCCAGTAGTATGGGGACGACAGTTAACACTGAAGCTTTCTTT. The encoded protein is CASSMGTTVNTEAFF.

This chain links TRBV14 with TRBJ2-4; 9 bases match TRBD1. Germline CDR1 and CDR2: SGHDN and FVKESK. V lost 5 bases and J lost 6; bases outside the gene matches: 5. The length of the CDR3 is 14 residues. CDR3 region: CASSAWDRANIQYF. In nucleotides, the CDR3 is TGTGCCAGCAGCGCCTGGGACAGGGCAAACATTCAGTACTTC.

The CDR3 coding sequence is TGTGCCAGCAGCTTCCCCCCGGGAGGGCCAGACCATGAGCAGTTCTTC. Protein sequence: CASSFPPGGPDHEQFF. This chain uses TRBV7-9 with TRBJ2-1; TRBD2 matches 8 bases. The V segment lost 3 bases and the J segment 8 bases; nucleotides outside the gene matches: 12. CDR3 length: 16 residues. The germline gives CDR1 SEHNR, CDR2 FQNEAQ (reference sequence).

The CDR3 loop reads CASSLPSPGTSGSADTGELFF. CDR3 bases: TGTGCCAGCAGTTTGCCATCTCCCGGGACTAGCGGGAGCGCGGACACCGGGGAGCTGTTTTTT. The J gene is TRBJ2-2, the V gene TRBV28, with 14 bases that match TRBD2. With V trimmed by 3 bases and J by 3 bases, 15 bases remained unmatched. The CDR3 loop spans 21 amino acids. Germline assignment: CDR1 MDHEN and CDR2 SYDVKM.